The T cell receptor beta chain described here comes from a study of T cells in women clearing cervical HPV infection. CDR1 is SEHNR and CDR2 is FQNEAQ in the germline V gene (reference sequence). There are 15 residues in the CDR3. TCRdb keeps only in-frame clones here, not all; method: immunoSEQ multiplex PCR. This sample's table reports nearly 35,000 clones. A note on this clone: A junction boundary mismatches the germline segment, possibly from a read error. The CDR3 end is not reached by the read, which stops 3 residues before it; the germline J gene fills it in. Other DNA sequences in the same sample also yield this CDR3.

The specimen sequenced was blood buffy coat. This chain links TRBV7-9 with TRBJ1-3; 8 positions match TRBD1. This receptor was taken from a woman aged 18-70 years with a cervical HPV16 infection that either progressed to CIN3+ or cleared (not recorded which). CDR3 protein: CASSFRTGTRDTIYF. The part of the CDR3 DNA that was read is TGTGCCAGCAGCTTTAGGACAGGGACGAGAGACACT.